These 30 T cell receptor beta chains share one sample of origin, sequenced in a study of regulatory T cells in long-lasting Graves disease. Time point noted: persistent/refractory GD, antithyroid drugs over 5 years with positive TRAb. Generation of the TCR library employed RNA extracted from PBMCs. Arm-PCR of CDR3 regions with iRepertoire HTBI primers generated TCR beta libraries. TCRdb re-called the multiplex PCR reads through MiXCR, storing one row per CDR3 protein. Here the sample spans over 250,000 distinct CDR3 sequences, around 21% being singletons. This specimen was peripheral blood mononuclear cells (PBMCs), taken when the disease was refractory, from a patient treated with antithyroid drugs. Receptors originate from a female donor with Graves disease.

This chain links TRBV12-3 or TRBV12-4 with TRBJ2-5, with TRBD1 matching 9 bases. With V trimmed by 6 bases and J by 5 bases, 13 bases remained unmatched. The CDR3 totals 16 residues. CDR3 amino acids: CASRETGTGFLETQYF. In DNA, the CDR3 is TGTGCCAGCAGAGAAACCGGGACAGGGTTTTTGGAGACCCAGTACTTC.

Remarks on this clonotype: A much larger clone sits a single nucleotide away, making a read error possible. This chain links TRBV29-1 with TRBJ2-7, with 8 positions matching TRBD2. Germline V gene lookup returns CDR1 SQVTM and CDR2 ANQGSEA. The CDR3 is made up of 14 amino acids. V was clipped by 6 bases and J by 0 bases; unmatched bases: 7. CDR3 region: CSVEPAGGSYEQYF. DNA for the CDR3: TGCAGCGTCGAACCCGCGGGAGGCTCCTACGAGCAGTACTTC.

Concerning this clonotype itself: A much larger clonotype is one base distant, so this may be a read error. The chain combines TRBV6-2 or TRBV6-3 with TRBJ2-4; D unresolved. CDR3 size: 15 residues. The germline V gene encodes CDR1 MNHEY and CDR2 SVGEGT. Here the CDR3 reads CAGSYSEDELNIQYF. In DNA form, the CDR3 reads TGTGCCGGCAGTTACTCGGAAGATGAGCTGAACATTCAGTACTTC.

This clonotype was observed a handful of times. The chain combines TRBV7-2 with TRBJ2-3; D might be TRBD1 or TRBD2, each matching 5 bases. Trimming removed 4 bases at V and 2 bases at J, with 16 bases between. The length of the CDR3 is 16 residues. Per germline, CDR1 SGHTA and CDR2 FQGNSA. CDR3 nucleotides: TGTGCCAGCAGCTCCGATCCCCGGGACCCCACAGATACGCAGTATTTT. Its translation: CASSSDPRDPTDTQYF.

This clonotype was recorded many times. The V and J genes are TRBV28 and TRBJ1-2; D may be TRBD1 (5 bases). This CDR3 contains 16 residues. Germline loops: CDR1 MDHEN, CDR2 SYDVKM. V lost 2 bases and J lost 3, with 16 bases in between. CDR3 bases: TGTGCCAGCAGTTTAGTGGAGGGCCAGGGAGACTATGGCTACACCTTC. This gives the protein CASSLVEGQGDYGYTF.

This clonotype showed up just once. CDR3 loop: CSALEVGTDTQYF. The CDR3 DNA sequence: TGCAGTGCCCTCGAGGTGGGGACAGATACGCAGTATTTT. V usage is TRBV20-1 and J usage is TRBJ2-3; the D is unclear. V dropped 6 bases and J dropped 3 bases, with 13 bases sitting between them. CDR1 DFQATT and CDR2 SNEGSKA come from the germline V gene (reference sequence). The CDR3 is 13 amino acids.

This clonotype has a handful of counts. The chain links TRBV11-2 to TRBJ2-2; D might be TRBD1 (7 bases). CDR3 length equals 18 residues. V was pared by 1 base and J by 2 bases, with 17 bases between. The V gene's germline CDR1 is SGHAT and CDR2 FQNNGV. The chain's CDR3 is CASSLGMRRDSNTGELFF. The CDR3 nucleotides are TGTGCCAGCAGCTTAGGCATGCGGAGGGACAGTAACACCGGGGAGCTGTTTTTT.

As DNA, the CDR3 is TGTGCCAGCAGTTATACCCTAAGACAGGGGCCCACCGGGGAGCTGTTTTTT. Protein sequence: CASSYTLRQGPTGELFF. The chain uses TRBV6-2 or TRBV6-3 and TRBJ2-2; 8 nucleotides line up with TRBD1. V was clipped by 3 bases and J by 4 bases; unmatched bases: 10. The CDR3 sequence is 17 residues long. Germline lookup yields CDR1 MNHEY and CDR2 SVGEGT.

This chain joins TRBV19 and TRBJ2-5, with 9 bases aligning to TRBD2. V lost 3 bases to trimming and J lost 5 bases; unmatched junction nucleotides: 4. Germline-derived CDR1 and CDR2 are LNHDA and SQIVND (reference sequence). The CDR3 extends over 14 amino acids. The CDR3 sequence is CASSIRLAGETQYF. The CDR3, as DNA: TGTGCCAGTAGTATCCGTCTAGCGGGGGAGACCCAGTACTTC.

V usage is TRBV5-1 and J usage is TRBJ1-5; D is unclear. Germline assignment: CDR1 SGHRS and CDR2 YFSETQ. The CDR3 is 17 residues long. The ends were cut back, 0 bases at V and 0 bases at J, with 13 bases in the middle. The chain's CDR3 is CASSLVAGLYSNQPQHF. In DNA form, the CDR3 reads TGCGCCAGCAGCTTGGTGGCGGGCCTGTATAGCAATCAGCCCCAGCATTTT.

This clonotype was detected many times. The chain joins TRBV12-3 or TRBV12-4 to TRBJ1-1; D is possibly TRBD1 (5 bases). The CDR3 is 14 amino acids. V was trimmed by 6 bases and J by 6 bases, leaving 17 bases between them. CDR3 in DNA: TGTGCCAGCAGCGGGACTTCGAGAACGGCTGAAGCTTTCTTT. This codes for CASSGTSRTAEAFF.

This clonotype was counted at least ten times. The rearrangement joins TRBV5-1 to TRBJ1-1, with D perhaps matching TRBD1 (6 bases). The length of the CDR3 is 15 residues. The germline V gene encodes CDR1 SGHRS and CDR2 YFSETQ. Trimming stripped 4 bases from V and 1 base from J, with 14 bases between. The CDR3 is CASSPYGQQNTEAFF. CDR3 nucleotides: TGCGCCAGCAGCCCTTACGGACAGCAGAACACTGAAGCTTTCTTT.

This clonotype was seen ten or more times. This chain joins TRBV12-3 or TRBV12-4 and TRBJ2-2, with D perhaps matching TRBD2 (5 bases). CDR3 size: 15 residues. Trimming took 3 bases from V and 3 from J, leaving 11 bases between them. In nucleotides, the CDR3 is TGTGCCAGCAGTTTTGAGGGCAGGTACACCGGGGAGCTGTTTTTT. Amino acid sequence: CASSFEGRYTGELFF.

This clonotype has ten or more counts. V is TRBV5-5 and J is TRBJ1-1, with 7 bases matching TRBD1. CDR3 length equals 15 residues. Germline CDR1 and CDR2: SGHKS and YYEKEE (reference sequence). Trimming at V came to 3 bases and at J to 12 bases, leaving 17 bases not matched to a gene. CDR3 region: CASSSWATGKGGTFF. DNA for the CDR3: TGTGCCAGCAGCTCTTGGGCGACAGGGAAGGGAGGGACTTTCTTT.

This clonotype was seen many times. V usage is TRBV2 and J usage is TRBJ2-4; maybe TRBD2 (5 bases). CDR3 size: 15 residues. Deletions cut 2 bases from V and 8 bases from J, with 16 bases between. CDR1 is SNHLY, CDR2 FYNNEI, per germline. The CDR3 is CASSERVDSRDIQYF. CDR3 nucleotide sequence: TGTGCCAGCAGTGAAAGGGTGGACTCGAGGGACATTCAGTACTTC.

This clonotype was seen a few times. The V gene is TRBV12-3 or TRBV12-4, the J gene TRBJ2-7, with 10 bases matching TRBD1. The CDR3 is 17 residues long. With V trimmed by 3 bases and J by 3 bases, 11 bases remained unmatched. The CDR3 DNA reads as TGTGCCAGCAGTTTTTTTGGGGGCCGGACAGGGGGCTACGAGCAGTACTTC. This translates into CASSFFGGRTGGYEQYF.

This clonotype was counted once. The rearrangement joins TRBV30 to TRBJ1-6, with D possibly being TRBD1 (5 bases). CDR3 length: 15 amino acids. The V end lost 0 bases, the J end lost 8 bases, and 14 bases lay between the germline ends. Germline V lookup: CDR1 GTSNPN, CDR2 SVGIG (reference sequence). CDR3 region: CAWSVHGAGHSPLHF. The CDR3 nucleotides read TGTGCCTGGAGTGTACACGGGGCCGGTCATTCACCCCTCCACTTT.

The V and J genes are TRBV20-1 and TRBJ2-4; D tentatively fits TRBD1 or TRBD2 (7 bases each). This CDR3 has 17 amino acids. Germline V gene sequence: CDR1 DFQATT, CDR2 SNEGSKA (reference sequence). V was cut by 7 bases and J by 3 bases, with 25 bases left in between. As DNA, the CDR3 is TGCAGTGTCAGGGGGGGGGGGGCCTTGAGGGTCAAAAACATTCAGTACTTC. Residues: CSVRGGGALRVKNIQYF.

In this sample, this clonotype turned up many times. CDR3 nucleotide sequence: TGTGCCAGCAGTTGGACTAGCGAGACAAAAATATACGAGCAGTACTTC. The encoded protein is CASSWTSETKIYEQYF. V and J are TRBV27 and TRBJ2-7; TRBD2 matches at 9 bases. J was trimmed by 4 bases and V by 4 bases; bases with no gene match: 11. Looked up from germline, CDR1 is MNHEY and CDR2 is SMNVEV (reference sequence). The length of the CDR3 is 16 residues.

The chain links TRBV7-9 to TRBJ1-4; no clear D gene. This CDR3 has 15 residues. From germline, CDR1 is SEHNR and CDR2 FQNEAQ (reference sequence). V was cut by 3 bases and J by 5 bases, with 13 bases left in between. The CDR3 protein is CASSFLSGENEKLFF. CDR3 bases: TGTGCCAGCAGCTTTTTGTCGGGCGAGAATGAAAAACTGTTTTTT.

This clonotype was recorded many times. The V gene is TRBV6-1, the J gene TRBJ1-2; TRBD1 might be the D (6 bases). Germline CDR1 is MNHNS and CDR2 is SASEGT. The CDR3 covers 13 residues. Trimming shortened V by 6 bases and J by 3 bases, and 11 bases separated the two germline ends. CDR3 protein: CASRTDSYYGYTF. The CDR3 nucleotides are TGTGCCAGCAGAACGGACAGCTACTATGGCTACACCTTC.

This clonotype came up many times. The V call is TRBV15, the J call TRBJ1-5, with D maybe TRBD1 (6 bases). CDR1 is LNHNV, CDR2 YYDKDF, per germline (reference sequence). The CDR3 is 14 residues long. The V gene lost 2 bases and the J gene lost 5 bases, with 10 bases spanning the gap. Here the CDR3 DNA reads TGTGCCACCAGCAGACAGGGGAACTATCAGCCCCAGCATTTT. This codes for CATSRQGNYQPQHF.

This clonotype was seen a handful of times. V usage is TRBV6-1 and J usage is TRBJ2-7, with D tentatively TRBD2 (5 bases). V was pared by 6 bases and J by 2 bases, with 14 bases between. Looked up from germline, CDR1 is MNHNS and CDR2 is SASEGT. The CDR3 is 14 residues long. CDR3 sequence (DNA): TGTGCCAGCAGAGACTACGGATCCACCTACGAGCAGTACTTC. Amino acid sequence: CASRDYGSTYEQYF.

This clonotype was counted between two and nine times. J is TRBJ2-7 and V is TRBV6-2 or TRBV6-3, with D perhaps TRBD2 (5 bases). V lost 7 bases and J lost 2, with 24 bases in between. The CDR3 extends over 17 amino acids. In germline, CDR1 is MNHEY, CDR2 SVGEGT. CDR3 nucleotides: TGTGCCAGCACCTATTACCCCGGACTGGGGATAACCTACGAGCAGTACTTC. Its protein product is CASTYYPGLGITYEQYF.

This clonotype turned up a few times. This may be a read error, as it is one base from a much larger clone. The rearrangement links TRBV11-3 to TRBJ1-5; maybe TRBD1 (6 bases). This CDR3 is built from 14 residues. Germline V CDR1 and CDR2: SGHNT, YENEEA. V lost 8 bases, J lost 1 base, and 12 bases lay in between. CDR3: CASGSTGSNQPQHF. For the CDR3, the DNA is TGTGCCAGCGGCAGTACAGGGAGCAATCAGCCCCAGCATTTT.

This clonotype was recorded at least ten times. The rearrangement uses TRBV27 and TRBJ2-5, with 7 positions matching TRBD1. This CDR3 has 14 amino acids. The germline V gene has CDR1 MNHEY and CDR2 SMNVEV (reference sequence). With V trimmed by 2 bases and J by 2 bases, 2 bases remained unmatched. CDR3 bases: TGTGCCAGCAGTTTACAGGGACAGCAAGAGACCCAGTACTTC. Protein: CASSLQGQQETQYF.

This clonotype was found a few times. The gene calls are TRBV20-1 and TRBJ1-6; D remains unclear. In germline, CDR1 is DFQATT, CDR2 SNEGSKA (reference sequence). Trimming left V 7 bases short and J 0 bases short, with 7 bases between. This CDR3 has 13 amino acids. CDR3 in DNA: TGCAGTGTAATAGGCTCCTATAATTCACCCCTCCACTTT. It translates to CSVIGSYNSPLHF.

A word on this clonotype: Possible read error: a much larger clone is one base away. The chain combines TRBV25-1 with TRBJ2-5; D is possibly TRBD1 (5 bases). CDR1 MGHDK and CDR2 SYGVNS come from the germline V gene. CDR3 size: 17 residues. The ends were cut back, 2 bases at V and 0 bases at J, with 16 bases in the middle. CDR3 in amino acids: CASSERQGSLYQETQYF. Written as DNA, the CDR3 is TGTGCCAGCAGTGAAAGGCAGGGATCCTTGTACCAAGAGACCCAGTACTTC.

The genes are TRBV7-2 and TRBJ2-3; D possibly corresponds to TRBD2 (5 bases). V was cut by 4 bases and J by 0 bases, with 11 bases left in between. CDR3 size: 15 residues. Germline values: CDR1 SGHTA, CDR2 FQGNSA. The chain's CDR3 is CASSSLRTSTDTQYF. CDR3 nucleotides: TGTGCCAGCAGCTCCCTCAGGACTAGCACAGATACGCAGTATTTT.

Ten or more counts support this clonotype. V usage is TRBV20-1 and J usage is TRBJ1-1; D gene ambiguous. Per the germline V gene, CDR1 is DFQATT and CDR2 is SNEGSKA (reference sequence). This CDR3 is 13 amino acids long. Trimming shortened V by 1 base and J by 3 bases, and 9 bases separated the two germline ends. CDR3 amino acids: CSARVNLDTEAFF. The CDR3 DNA is TGCAGTGCTAGAGTTAACTTGGACACTGAAGCTTTCTTT.